This T cell receptor (beta chain) emerged from a study of radiotherapy plus CTLA-4 blockade in lung cancer. Focal radiation was given together with CTLA-4 blockade (ipilimumab) to patients with chemo-refractory metastatic non-small-cell lung cancer. Sequencing used immunoSEQ multiplex PCR; TCRdb keeps in-frame clones, though not all of them. The sample records about 51,000 clones, roughly 77% being singletons. This CDR3 contains 14 residues. CDR1 and CDR2 from the germline V gene are LNHNV and YYDKDF (reference sequence). Deletions cut 4 bases from V and 4 bases from J, with 13 bases between. The chain joins TRBV15 to TRBJ1-1; D not certain. This TCR was sampled from a human donor with non-small cell lung cancer whose response to radiotherapy plus ipilimumab could not be evaluated. This specimen consisted of peripheral blood, obtained from a patient treated with radiotherapy plus ipilimumab. The CDR3 reads CATSKETRPTEAFF. For the CDR3, the DNA is TGTGCCACCAGCAAGGAAACTAGGCCCACTGAAGCTTTCTTT.